This TCR beta chain was identified in a study of regulatory T cells in long-lasting Graves disease (TCRdb year 2021). A note on the overall study: To count as having persistent Graves' disease, a patient had to have received antithyroid drug treatment for over 5 years with TSH receptor autoantibodies remaining persistently positive. Persistent Graves' disease patients were compared with newly diagnosed Graves' disease patients by peripheral blood TCR sequencing and RNA sequencing. The study was registered as a clinical trial and conducted in China. A total of around 33 samples were covered by TCR sequencing, comprising approximately 13 persistent and around 20 newly diagnosed Graves' disease patients. Persistent Graves' disease patients in the clinical cohort had taken antithyroid drugs for approximately 9.5 years on average. The full study reports these points: Only peripheral blood was studied, because thyroid tissue, the primary lesion, was inaccessible. Persistent disease showed preferential use of TRBV28, TRBJ1-2 and TRBJ2-5, whereas newly diagnosed disease favored TRBV20-1 and TRBJ2-1. Patients with persistent disease shared more public clonotypes (around 2,700) than newly diagnosed patients did (nearly 1,000). Compared with newly diagnosed patients, patients with persistent Graves' disease had lower TCR Shannon entropy and fewer highly expanded clones, which suggests clonal expansion. Only the TCR beta chain was sequenced and analyzed. The authors acknowledged the small sample size as a limitation that may reduce accuracy.

Library prep was done by multiplex PCR. Sequencing instrument: Illumina HiSeq 4000. TCR beta libraries were built with iRepertoire HTBI primers and Arm-PCR amplification of CDR3 regions. Gel purification was performed on PCR products prior to sequencing. As for the original processing: Gene usage analysis of CDR3 amino acid clonotypes used the 62 TRBV and about 13 TRBJ segments found across samples. COPE and FqMerger were used to merge the filtered high-quality paired reads into contigs. Contigs were aligned with BLAST to IMGT TRBV, TRBD and TRBJ reference genes, and CDR3 was defined per IMGT. Highly expanded clones were defined as clonotypes with a frequency above 0.1%. Repertoire diversity was measured by Shannon entropy, and V-J evenness by the Gini coefficient. Public clonotypes were defined as clonotypes shared by more than one individual. TCRdb cleaned the public reads at Q25 with fastp, built clones with MiXCR and kept in-frame beta chains. Each record represents a unique CDR3 protein, reported with the most common genes and DNA among its rows. In this record, the V and J calls reflect TCRdb's handling and not the investigators' own analysis. The sample table records hundreds of thousands of distinct CDR3 sequences; 20% of these occur just once. The ten biggest clones cover under 25% of the sample.

The germline V gene (reference sequence) yields GTSNPN for CDR1 and SVGIG for CDR2. Including the terminal cysteine and phenylalanine, the CDR3 comprises 16 residues. Only CDR3 DNA is held: 48 bases, read in frame from base 1. Here V drops 3 bases and J drops 2 bases, and the junction holds 8 bases not matched to any gene. The time point tag for this specimen amounts to: persistent/refractory GD, antithyroid drugs over 5 years with positive TRAb. For both TCR sequencing and RNA sequencing, RNA was extracted from PBMCs in TRIzol. The diagnosis of Graves' disease followed American Thyroid Association guidelines. The patients came from an endocrinology department in Xi'an, China. Each patient gave about 10 milliliters of peripheral blood, collected in an EDTA anticoagulant tube. PBMCs were isolated by Ficoll Paque Plus density gradient separation without further T cell sorting. An Agilent 2100 Bioanalyzer and agarose gel were used to assess RNA quality, and a NanoDrop 2000 was used to measure RNA concentration.

As concerns this clonotype: This receptor's antigen is unknown. No much larger clonotype is one base removed from it; base qualities were not supplied.

This material consisted of peripheral blood mononuclear cells (PBMCs), taken when the disease was refractory, from a patient treated with antithyroid drugs. The sequence derives from a female donor with Graves disease. The sequence is built from TRBV30 and TRBJ2-5; 11 central nucleotides agree with TRBD2. The bases are TGTGCCTGGAGCACCGGGACTAGCGGACCACAAGAGACCCAGTACTTC. Its protein reads: CAWSTGTSGPQETQYF. Outside the CDR3, residues come from the reference TRBV30 and TRBJ2-5 proteins, so the full variable domain is: SQTIHQWPATLVQPVGSPLSLECTVEGTSNPNLYWYRQAAGRGLQLLFYSVGIGQISSEVPQNLSASRPQDRQFILSSKKLLLSDSGFYLCAWSTGTSGPQETQYFGPGTRLLVL.